The TCR beta chain under discussion was sequenced for a study of CD8 T cells in Susac syndrome (dated by TCRdb to about 2019). About the investigation overall: Among the Susac syndrome patients who were sequenced, clinically active disease was present in more than 5 and clinical remission was observed in 8 or 9. Susac syndrome patients were therapy-naive, on corticosteroids (some also receiving IVIg), or on IVIg alone at blood withdrawal. The study used repertoire sequencing to test whether antigen drove CD8+ T cell activation and differentiation in Susac syndrome. The study compared CD8+ T cell repertoire clonality among around 11 healthy donors, 14 Susac syndrome patients and around 16 multiple sclerosis patients.

Comment on this clonotype: The antigen it binds to is not known. No base-level quality is on record; no much larger clone is a single base apart.

RNA was extracted with the RNeasy kit and about 0.5 to 1 ug was reverse transcribed using random hexamers. The immunoSEQ multiplex PCR assay, which covers 54 Vbeta and 13 Jbeta segments, was used to amplify TCR beta CDR3 regions. PCR amplification bias was corrected using a synthetic template baseline for primer optimization and computational correction. In the source study's methods: Reads were annotated to V, D and J genes according to IMGT and were analyzed with immunoSEQ Analyzer, with only productive sequences retained. Clonality was computed as one minus Shannon entropy normalized by log2 of the number of productive unique sequences. For each patient and control, public and private clones were evaluated within the 100 most prevalent clones. Clones were defined as Susac-specific if absent from the healthy and MS cohorts, from around 1,000 published viral clones and from other ImmuneACCESS disease sequences. The raw public data were reprocessed by TCRdb itself: fastp quality trimming at Q25, MiXCR clonotype calling, in-frame beta chains only. Rows with one shared CDR3 protein collapse into an entry with the most common genes and DNA. TCRdb's processing, not the study's, gives the V and J calls here. In this sample the table shows 100,000 to 150,000 distinct CDR3 sequences, just under 95% of which occur a single time. The leading ten clones occupy 0.21% of the sample.

High-throughput TCR beta sequencing profiled peripheral blood CD8+ and CD4+ T cells from healthy donors, Susac syndrome patients and multiple sclerosis patients. Recently defined diagnostic criteria for definite or probable disease were met by the Susac syndrome patients. Bulk CD8+ and CD4+ T cells were purified magnetically by negative isolation, whereas CD8+ TEMRA cells were enriched by FACS. Blood was drawn into EDTA tubes, processed within 24 hours, and PBMCs were isolated by density gradient centrifugation. PBMCs intended for TCR sequencing were cryopreserved in liquid nitrogen and were subsequently thawed in a 37 degrees C water bath. The sorted or isolated CD4+, CD8+ and CD8+ TEMRA cells reached a purity of at least 90%. Study-wide conclusions, independent of this receptor: Under 20 and five Susac-specific public clones were found in the total CD8+ and CD8+ TEMRA repertoires, respectively. Clonal expansion was seen in Susac syndrome CD8+ repertoires, peaking in CD8+ TEMRA cells and being greater in clinically active patients than in remitting ones. The study acknowledged that relatively few individuals were included in the TCR sequencing and HLA analysis.

Sequenced material: CD8+ T cells from PBMCs. The receptor's source is a human donor with Susac syndrome.

The CDR3 sequence is CASSPKTSGNTDTQYF. The nucleotides read TGTGCCAGCAGCCCCAAGACTAGCGGAAACACAGATACGCAGTATTTT. The V gene is TRBV13 and the J gene is TRBJ2-3; 9 middle bases align to TRBD2. Measured from the cysteine to the phenylalanine, the CDR3 is 16 residues long. Only the CDR3 portion is preserved as DNA: 48 bases, with reading frame beginning at the first base. Taken from the germline V gene (reference sequence), the CDR1 and CDR2 loops are PRHDT and FYEKMQ. Trimming takes 5 bases off V and 2 bases off J; junction bases not matched to a gene: 8.